A single T cell receptor beta chain is shown here with its context. The antigen remains undetermined. These data are taken from a study of cytomegalovirus exposure and HLA in healthy donors. Whole-study results and caveats: Confirmation in vitro established that a few CMV-associated chains were specific for CMV antigens.

Sequencing was performed with immunoSEQ multiplex PCR; in TCRdb, only in-frame clones are kept and a portion is missing. Of approximately 200,000 clones in the sample, roughly 77% were seen once. The CDR3 spans 15 residues. V lost 4 bases to trimming and J lost 6 bases, with 17 bases between them. Germline CDR1 SGHRS, CDR2 YFSETQ. Sequencing was done on a sample of PBMCs. The TCR comes from a woman between 25 and 40 years old in good health and CMV-seronegative. This chain connects TRBV5-1 to TRBJ2-1; D possibly corresponds to TRBD2 (7 bases). CDR3 sequence reads: CASSGRGGQGNEQFF. The CDR3, as DNA: TGCGCCAGCAGCGGTCGCGGGGGCCAAGGCAATGAGCAGTTCTTC. Looking up the rest from reference TRBV5-1 and TRBJ2-1 gives the full variable domain: KAGVTQTPRYLIKTRGQQVTLSCSPISGHRSVSWYQQTPGQGLQFLFEYFSETQRNKGNFPGRFSGRQFSNSRSEMNVSTLELGDSALYLCASSGRGGQGNEQFFGPGTRLTVL.